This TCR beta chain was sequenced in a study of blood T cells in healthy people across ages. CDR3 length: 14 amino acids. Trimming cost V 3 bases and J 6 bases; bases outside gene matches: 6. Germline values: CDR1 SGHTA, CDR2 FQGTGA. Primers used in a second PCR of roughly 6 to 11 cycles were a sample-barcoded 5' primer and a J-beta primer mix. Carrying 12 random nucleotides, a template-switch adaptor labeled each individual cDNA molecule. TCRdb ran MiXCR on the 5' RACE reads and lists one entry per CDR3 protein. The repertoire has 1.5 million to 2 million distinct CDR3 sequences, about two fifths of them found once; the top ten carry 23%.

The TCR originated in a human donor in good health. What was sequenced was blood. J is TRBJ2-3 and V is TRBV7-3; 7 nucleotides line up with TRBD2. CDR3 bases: TGTGCCAGCAGCTTGCTAGGGAGGGAGGATACGCAGTATTTT. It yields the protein CASSLLGREDTQYF.